This T cell receptor (beta chain) was retrieved from a study of shared clonotypes between healthy human individuals (TCRdb year 2020). Regarding the research as a whole: Three men and a couple of women, aged 18 to 49 years, made up the cohort. Per donor, three plates each were used for CD4 naive and CD4 memory, two for CD8 naive, and one for CD8 memory. Leukapheresis yielded between about 0.94 and 8.9 billion PBMCs per donor. To increase sequencing depth and limit assay-specific biases, different laboratories used diverse techniques to prepare libraries and sequence TCR repertoires. To estimate repertoire size and how much clonotype sharing occurs between individuals, the study deeply sequenced the blood TCR repertoires of several healthy adults.

What the research found in general, with its limitations: Larger estimated clonotype richness was generally found for naive subsets than for memory subsets. Pairwise subsampling indicated that sequencing depth was expected to affect the degree of clonotype sharing among donors. When several donors were compared, the shared fraction of clonotypes was approximately 5% for naive CD4, 3% to 4% for naive CD8, 2% to 2.5% for memory CD4, and under 0.5% for memory CD8. The genetic and exposure-history diversity represented was limited by the small number of donors. Compared with non-shared clonotypes, the clonotypes found in all four sorted-subset donors had higher generation probabilities. Sampling was restricted to blood, and TCR repertoires in tissue are likely to differ from TCR repertoires in blood. Incomplete sequencing was indicated by rarefaction of sorted-subset datasets, despite the large sequencing depth.

The CDR3 runs 15 residues from the cysteine to the phenylalanine. The entry retains the CDR3 DNA only, 45 bases that are in frame from base 1. Looking up the germline V gene (reference sequence) yields CDR1 LNHDA and CDR2 SQIVND. Germline trimming amounts to 0 bases on V and 10 bases on J, with 10 as the count of junction bases outside the gene matches. As for this clone: Its cognate antigen has yet to be identified. There are no base qualities to consult, and no much larger clone falls within one base.

TCR CDR3 regions were amplified from genomic DNA by multiplex PCR using the deep immunoSEQ assay. For each cell subset, the extracted genomic DNA was distributed evenly across all wells of several immunoSEQ 96-well plates, and each plate served as one replicate. Each replicate PCR for sorted subsets received about 200 ng genomic DNA, equal to tens of thousands of T cell genomes. Purified libraries were quantified with a Qubit 3.0 fluorometer, sized on a Bioanalyzer 2100, and re-quantified with the KAPA Library Quantification kit. Every immunoSEQ 96-well plate was sequenced on a dedicated single-read 150-cycle Illumina NextSeq 550 flow cell. The original pipeline was this. Because the immunoSEQ output held only junctional sequences and lacked quality scores, the filtering could not match the filtering applied to full-length reads. To assign V/J genes and CDR3, sequences were annotated using PyIR, a Python wrapper for IgBLAST v1.9, with IMGT germline references. Reads with weak V/J assignments (E-value above 1e-6), missing CDR3, stop codons, out-of-frame junctions, or ambiguous translated residues were removed. V3J clonotypes were defined as sequences sharing the same inferred V gene, J gene, and CDR3 amino acid sequence. To compute the percentage overlap between repertoires, the number of shared unique clonotypes was divided by the size of the smaller repertoire. RTK rarefaction, the Chao1 estimator, and Recon v2.1 estimates of unobserved clonotypes were used to assess repertoire richness. OLGA was used to compute generation probabilities for all TCRbeta clonotypes that the gDNA method yielded from a few donors. Drawn from immuneACCESS, this table holds only the in-frame rearrangements with V and J called that TCRdb kept. Clones are partly lost; checked studies trace under half to an unresolved V gene and leave the rest unexplained. V, J and clone size are those of that table, while D and trimming were read from the DNA. The sample table contains roughly 2.6 million clones; only one count was recorded for more than 90% of them. Clones ranked in the top ten supply over 0.12% of the sample.

Donors were healthy HIV-negative adults with no recently reported acute infections or vaccinations. Every donor was a Caucasian adult residing in Nashville, Tennessee, USA. CD4+ T cells were enriched by magnetic negative selection, after which naive cells were positively selected on CD45RA and the negative fraction was taken as the memory subset. After blood collection by leukapheresis, PBMCs were isolated using Ficoll-Histopaque density gradient centrifugation and then cryopreserved in the vapor phase of liquid nitrogen. Analytical flow cytometry was used to check the purity and quantity of each magnetically sorted T cell population. Genomic DNA was isolated from every sorted fraction and measured by UV absorbance on a Nanodrop 2000c.

The chain couples TRBV19 to TRBJ1-1, with 8 central nucleotides matching TRBD1. The sample was naive CD4+ T cells sorted from blood. Read against the paper, the sample's cell subset or site label means: CD45RA+ positively selected. The receptor's source is a man between 18 and 35 years old in good health. The DNA sequence is TGTGCCAGTAGTATAGACGGACAGGGCGTCCTAAGAGCTTTCTTT. Its translation is CASSIDGQGVLRAFF. With the portions outside the CDR3 filled from the reference TRBV19 and TRBJ1-1 genes, the complete variable region becomes DGGITQSPKYLFRKEGQNVTLSCEQNLNHDAMYWYRQDPGQGLRLIYYSQIVNDFQKGDIAEGYSVSREKKESFPLTVTSAQKNPTAFYLCASSIDGQGVLRAFFGQGTRLTVV.